This T cell receptor beta chain was identified during a study of blood T cell repertoires in COVID-19. About the study: Samples of COVID-19 (acute and convalescent) were obtained from the United States, Italy and Spain. PBMCs, B-cell-depleted T cells, or T cells provided the cDNA or gDNA that made up the material.

TCRdb keeps only in-frame clones here, not all; method: immunoSEQ multiplex PCR. The data contain a few hundred thousand clones, 86% of them singletons. Assignment of participants to cohorts was predicated upon participant-reported clinical history. Trimming took 6 bases from V and 3 from J; bases not matched to a gene: 6. The CDR3 has 15 amino acids. Germline V gene lookup returns CDR1 MNHEY and CDR2 SVGEGT. This TCR derives from a young woman who had been exposed to COVID-19. The gene calls are TRBV6-2 or TRBV6-3 and TRBJ2-1, with 9 bases identical to TRBD1. Material: PBMCs or T cells enriched from blood (not recorded which). In DNA, the CDR3 is TGTGCCAGCAGCCCCACAGGGGGCGACTACAATGAGCAGTTCTTC. Its translation is CASSPTGGDYNEQFF.